This TCR beta chain was captured by sequencing in a study of T-cell memory formation after mild COVID-19. Study-level points and caveats: Second-wave clones with a day 37 peak had unconfirmed SARS-CoV-2 specificity. Contracting clones from day 15 to 85 had balanced CD4/CD8; later expanders favoured CD4+. CD4+ clones that contracted lay mainly in CM and EM; CD8+ ones lay in EMRA.

This clonotype has only a few counts. Its antigen is unidentified. Via MiXCR, TCRdb re-called the 5' RACE reads, giving one row per CDR3 protein. Here the sample spans roughly 550,000 distinct CDR3 sequences, 20% being singletons. The CDR3 has 13 amino acids. Germline V gene lookup returns CDR1 KGHDR and CDR2 SFDVKD. V was trimmed by 4 bases and J by 8 bases, leaving 13 bases between them. The rearrangement links TRBV24-1 to TRBJ1-1, with a weak D call TRBD1 (6 bases). This TCR was recovered from an adult woman who had mild COVID-19 (a few samples of this study predate the infection). Cell type and time point are not known. Sequenced input: PBMCs or a T cell subset sorted from them (not recorded which). The CDR3 region is CATSDAPGQEAFF. In DNA form, the CDR3 reads TGTGCCACCAGTGACGCGCCTGGACAGGAAGCTTTCTTT.